This T cell receptor (beta chain) was identified in a study of T-cell reconstitution after alpha-beta-depleted transplantation in children. General study results and limits: Roughly two months post-transplant, alpha-beta T cells reportedly originated from several hundred graft clones that had expanded. T cells produced anew were the main source of T-cell counts and diversity one year after transplant.

Germline trimming cut 2 bases from V and 5 bases from J; bases unmatched to any gene: 4. There are 16 residues in the CDR3. Germline CDR1 reads LGHDT; CDR2 reads YNNKEL (reference sequence). As it was prepared, the TCRbeta library received unique molecular identifiers. Each CDR3 protein is one row after TCRdb ran MiXCR on the PCR reads. The sample holds about 580,000 distinct CDR3 sequences, 23% seen once. This clonotype occurred many times. Antigen: not known. This receptor was identified in a boy younger than two who had a stem cell transplant for acute myeloid leukemia, so the T cells may come from the graft donor. This chain uses TRBV3-1 with TRBJ2-3; 13 nucleotides agree with TRBD2. The starting material was PBMCs, mostly from graft donor cells, obtained 360 days after TCRalphabeta/CD19-depleted stem cell transplant. The CDR3 is CASSQKWTSGGDTQYF. CDR3 sequence (DNA): TGTGCCAGCAGCCAAAAGTGGACTAGCGGGGGAGATACGCAGTATTTT.